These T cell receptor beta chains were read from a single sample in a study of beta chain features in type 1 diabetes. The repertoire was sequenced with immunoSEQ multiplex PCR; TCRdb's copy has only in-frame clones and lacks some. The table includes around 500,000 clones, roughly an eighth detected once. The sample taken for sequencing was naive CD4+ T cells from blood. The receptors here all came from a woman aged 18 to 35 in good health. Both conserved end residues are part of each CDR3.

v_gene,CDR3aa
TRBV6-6,CASSDQGTRARF
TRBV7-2,CASRPQDRSYEQYF
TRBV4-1,CASSQVLRRETNIQYF
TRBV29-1,CSVEDGAEAFF
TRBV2,CASSEITDTQYF
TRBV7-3,CASRRTRTSGAKQETQYF
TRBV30,CAWSVSVHEQYF
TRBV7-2,CASSLEGRGNQPQHF
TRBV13,CASSLAFGGDQETQYF
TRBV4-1,CASSRGTSGDYNEQFF
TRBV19,CASSISLANTPQYF
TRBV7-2,CASSATGGRETQYF
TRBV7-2,CASSLVAGGTTNYEQYF
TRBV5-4,CASSFRREGNEQFF
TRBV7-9,CASSSGSGRYEQYF
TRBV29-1,CSVRSSYNSPLHF
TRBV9,CASSVGGNGLQETQYF
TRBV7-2,CASSPQGGSYEQYF
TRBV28,CASSWGGGEKLFF
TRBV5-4,CASSPPGVDYGYTF
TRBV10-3,CAISERGQGTSNEQFF
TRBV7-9,CASSPRDRGYEQYF
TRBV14,CASSQGRNTEAFF
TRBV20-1,CSARRDEQFF
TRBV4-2,CASSQKQGIYGYTF
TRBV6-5,CASSYGDTQYF
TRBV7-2,CASSFWGLQETQYF
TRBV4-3,CASSPLPAGGFTDTQYF
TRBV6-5,CASSYFFRGTEAFF
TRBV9,CASSAQQFFSSYNEQFF
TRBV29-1,CSVGTSGRDEQYF
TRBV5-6,CASSSREANEKLFF
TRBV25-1,CASSEFLTGLRGYTF
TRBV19,CASSIDRAETQYF
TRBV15,CATSRGNQPQHF
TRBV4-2,CASSPMGQGSYEQYF
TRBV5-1,CASSLDGTQYF
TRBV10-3,CAISEPGQGMAETQYF
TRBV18,CASSSTGVGEKLFF
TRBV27,CASRRTSGAGYNEQFF
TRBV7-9,CASSLDLRGNEQFF
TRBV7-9,CASSLSTVNTGELFF
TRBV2,CASSTGTSGAYEQYF
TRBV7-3,CASSLTGRYEQYF
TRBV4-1,CASSQLVAGGPETQYF
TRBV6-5,CASSYSTAQETQYF
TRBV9,CASSAPSGGVADTQYF
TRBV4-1,CASSPSRGQETQYF
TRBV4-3,CASSQSTGDNEQFF
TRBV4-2,CASSLITGNYEQYF
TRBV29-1,CSVGEGINQPQHF
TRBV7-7,CASSLGQANTGELFF
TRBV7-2,CASSLRQGGLAESEQYF